This TCR beta chain was observed in a study of blood T cell repertoires in COVID-19. The overall study: The origin of the acute and convalescent COVID-19 samples was the United States, Italy and Spain. Nucleic acid was either cDNA or gDNA, and it came from T cells, B-cell-depleted T cells, or PBMCs.

In the authors' methods: Scientists estimated how many nucleated cells there were by amplifying reference gene primers. Libraries were prepared by immunoSEQ multiplex PCR; TCRdb keeps only in-frame clonotypes and omits some of them. V, J and clone size reflect that table, while D and trimming were determined from the DNA. The data show around 130,000 clones, 80% to 90% seen once. Only one count was recorded for this clone. Germline CDR1 WSHSY, CDR2 SAAADI. The CDR3 loop spans 15 amino acids. Trimming shortened V by 7 bases and J by 0 bases, and 15 bases separated the two germline ends. Material: peripheral blood. The V gene is TRBV10-2, the J gene TRBJ1-1; possible D gene TRBD1, 5 bases. The TCR sequence derives from a man between 45 and 60 years old with active or convalescent COVID-19. CDR3 DNA: TGCGCCAGCAAGGGGATTGGGGTTATGAACACTGAAGCTTTCTTT. Translated: CASKGIGVMNTEAFF.